This T cell receptor beta chain was documented in a study of Ad26.COV2.S vaccination and SARS-CoV-2 variants. Treatment in this sample: about 20 received Ad26.COV2.S at low or high dose, single or two shots; a few received placebo; per-sample allocation not given. Specimens were obtained on day 63 following the first vaccine or placebo injection. TCRdb keeps only in-frame clones here, not all; method: immunoSEQ multiplex PCR. Here the sample spans some 410,000 clones, 92% being singletons. Germline CDR1 SGHRS, CDR2 YFSETQ. V was shortened by 2 bases and J by 7 bases, with 16 bases between the two germline ends. The CDR3 has 15 residues.

J is TRBJ2-1 and V is TRBV5-1, with TRBD1 as a possible D gene (7 bases). The material sequenced was peripheral blood, taken in a trial of Ad26.COV2.S vaccine versus placebo. The clonotype was recovered from a person between 18 and 65 years old who received the Ad26.COV2.S COVID-19 vaccine or a placebo. The CDR3 region is CASSLLAGGRNEQFF. The CDR3 coding sequence is TGCGCCAGCAGCTTACTAGCAGGGGGGAGGAATGAGCAGTTCTTC.